The present TCR beta chain was sequenced within a study of T cell responses to AZD1222 COVID-19 vaccine. Findings of the study overall: Baseline antibody screening turned up just five to seven seropositive AZD1222 recipients. Scientists sampled the repertoires only once the peak T cell response had passed. Variant regions that are unmutated are reportedly the target of nearly half of spike-specific TCRs. Two AZD1222 administrations were followed by greater Spike-specific TCR breadth and depth.

Libraries were prepared by immunoSEQ multiplex PCR; TCRdb keeps only in-frame clonotypes and omits some of them. This table holds under 150,000 clones, about nine tenths found once. A word on this clone: Antigen specificity is unknown.

The CDR3 is 14 residues long. V lost 4 bases and J lost 3; bases outside the gene matches: 3. CDR1 is SGHTA, CDR2 FQGTGA, per germline. The TCR originated in an adult who received the AZD1222 COVID-19 vaccine. Sequencing was performed on peripheral blood, taken 28 days after the second AZD1222 dose. V is TRBV7-3 and J is TRBJ2-3; 8 nucleotides align to TRBD1. The CDR3 here is CASSSRGRTDTQYF. As DNA, the CDR3 is TGTGCCAGCAGCTCCAGGGGGCGTACAGATACGCAGTATTTT.